Each of the 9 T cell receptor beta chains below was sequenced from the same sample in a study of regulatory T cells in long-lasting Graves disease. In building TCR beta libraries, iRepertoire HTBI primers were used together with Arm-PCR of CDR3 regions. TCRdb analysed the multiplex PCR reads with MiXCR anew, one entry per CDR3 protein. The data hold roughly 500,000 distinct CDR3 sequences, with roughly 21% observed a single time. Stated time point: persistent/refractory GD, antithyroid drugs over 5 years with positive TRAb. TCR sequences were obtained from RNA taken from PBMCs. Sequencing was performed on peripheral blood mononuclear cells (PBMCs), taken when the disease was refractory, from a patient treated with antithyroid drugs. The source is a female donor with Graves disease.

This clonotype was detected a few times. This chain connects TRBV24-1 to TRBJ2-4, with D maybe TRBD1 (5 bases). V shed 4 bases and J shed 8 bases, with 11 bases lying between them. The CDR3 is 13 residues long. Per germline, CDR1 KGHDR and CDR2 SFDVKD. CDR3 DNA sequence: TGTGCCACCAGTGACCCCTCAGGGTACATTCAGTACTTC. Protein product: CATSDPSGYIQYF.

The V call is TRBV7-8, the J call TRBJ2-7, with TRBD1 identical over 8 bases. The CDR3 totals 16 residues. Germline V gene lookup returns CDR1 SGHVS and CDR2 FQNEAQ. The J segment lost 0 bases and the V segment lost 5 bases, leaving 9 bases of the junction unmatched. The CDR3 loop reads CASSPGTGVSSYEQYF. The DNA for the CDR3 is TGTGCCAGCAGCCCCGGGACAGGTGTCAGCTCCTACGAGCAGTACTTC.

This clonotype was detected ten times or more. This chain links TRBV6-1 with TRBJ2-7; tentatively, D is TRBD1 (6 bases). V was shortened by 5 bases and J by 3 bases, with 11 bases between the two germline ends. This CDR3 comprises 13 residues. Looked up from germline, CDR1 is MNHNS and CDR2 is SASEGT. CDR3 amino acids: CASSRQAYYEQYF. The CDR3 region has the DNA TGTGCCAGCAGTCGACAGGCTTACTACGAGCAGTACTTC.

This chain uses TRBV6-5 with TRBJ2-3; maybe TRBD2 (5 bases). This CDR3 contains 16 residues. The V and J ends lost 2 bases and 4 bases respectively, with 16 bases between them. Germline V lookup: CDR1 MNHEY, CDR2 SVGAGI. The CDR3 region is CASSYVAGFVADTQYF. DNA of the CDR3: TGTGCCAGCAGTTACGTCGCGGGCTTTGTGGCAGATACGCAGTATTTT.

This clonotype was detected ten times or more. V gene TRBV28 combines with J gene TRBJ2-7; D remains ambiguous. This CDR3 contains 14 residues. Germline V gene data show CDR1 as MDHEN and CDR2 as SYDVKM. Trimming removed 1 base from V and 3 bases from J, with 10 bases in between. The CDR3 DNA follows: TGTGCCAGCAGTTTATCAGTCCTTGGCTACGAGCAGTACTTC. It yields the protein CASSLSVLGYEQYF.

This clonotype was observed at least ten times. V is TRBV28 and J is TRBJ1-1; TRBD1 might be the D (5 bases). With 5 bases removed from V and 4 bases from J, the gap between germline ends came to 11 bases. This CDR3 contains 13 residues. Germline V gives CDR1 MDHEN, CDR2 SYDVKM. The CDR3 DNA follows: TGTGCCAGCAGTGACTTGAGGGGCACTGAAGCTTTCTTT. Amino acid sequence: CASSDLRGTEAFF. The variable domain in full, with the rest retrieved from reference TRBV28 and TRBJ1-1, is DVKVTQSSRYLVKRTGEKVFLECVQDMDHENMFWYRQDPGLGLRLIYFSYDVKMKEKGDIPEGYSVSREKKERFSLILESASTNQTSMYLCASSDLRGTEAFFGQGTRLTVV.

The V call is TRBV5-6, the J call TRBJ1-1, with a tentative D call TRBD1 (6 bases). The CDR3 extends over 15 amino acids. V was clipped by 1 base and J by 1 base, with 11 bases between them. Germline assignment: CDR1 SGHDT and CDR2 YYEEEE. CDR3 sequence reads: CASSLSPTGNTEAFF. The CDR3 DNA is TGTGCCAGCAGCTTGAGCCCGACAGGGAACACTGAAGCTTTCTTT.

The sample holds many counts of this clonotype. This chain connects TRBV12-3 or TRBV12-4 to TRBJ2-7, with 8 bases matching TRBD1. The CDR3 consists of 13 residues. V lost 6 bases, J lost 3 bases, and 4 bases stayed unmatched. CDR3 residues: CASRKTGGYEQYF. In DNA, the CDR3 is TGTGCCAGCAGGAAAACAGGGGGCTACGAGCAGTACTTC.

This clonotype was seen a handful of times. The V call is TRBV30, the J call TRBJ1-2; the D is unclear. The CDR3 consists of 13 residues. V was shortened by 4 bases and J by 4 bases, with 13 bases between the two germline ends. CDR1 GTSNPN and CDR2 SVGIG come from the germline V gene (reference sequence). For the CDR3, the DNA is TGTGCCTGGACGGTTGAACCGGCCTATGGCTACACCTTC. This translates into CAWTVEPAYGYTF.